The clone carrying this T cell receptor delta chain has just a few counts. What it binds is unknown. A far larger clone lies a single base away; this is likely a read error. CDR1 TSWWSYY and CDR2 QGS come from the germline V gene. The CDR3 sequence is 24 residues long. J gave up 6 bases and V 4 bases, and 31 bases lay outside the gene matches. TCRdb repeated clone calling on the RT-PCR reads with CATT. The sample carries around 600 delta-chain clones, approximately 13% recorded once. These data come from a study of gammadelta T cells in human blood. Study-wide points: Microbial exposure reportedly appeared to drive polyclonal expansion of innate gamma-delta T cells right after birth.

The receptor comes from a human donor. Specimen: non-Vgamma9Vdelta2 gamma-delta T cells from adult blood. The rearrangement joins TRDV1 to TRDJ2, with 11 bases that match TRDD3. The CDR3 sequence: CALGVLVPNSYWGISVFGAAQLFF. CDR3 in DNA: TGTGCTCTTGGGGTCCTTGTTCCTAATTCCTACTGGGGGATAAGCGTATTTGGGGCAGCACAACTCTTCTTT.